These T cell receptor beta chains were read from a single sample in a study of control samples from healthy donors and cancer patients. Generated by immunoSEQ multiplex PCR, the TCRdb table keeps only in-frame clones and is missing some. The sample carries about 73,000 clones, roughly 86% recorded once. Sample: PBMCs. These receptor sequences come from a man between 60 and 70 years old with lung cancer. The CDR3 runs from the conserved cysteine through the conserved F or W. The order of the fields is clone size, V gene, J gene, D gene, CDR3 DNA, CDR3 protein. D genes are given only for firm matches. Size values are once, few and many counts, or a class for expanded clones, and some rows have none.

clone size: NA
V gene: TRBV18
J gene: TRBJ1-3
D gene: NA
CDR3 DNA: TGTGCCAGCTCACAGGATTTCTCTGGAAACACCATATATTTT
CDR3 protein: CASSQDFSGNTIYF

clone size: NA
V gene: TRBV12-5
J gene: TRBJ2-2
D gene: NA
CDR3 DNA: TGTGCTAGTGGCCTTAACGGGAGCACCGGGGAGCTGTTTTTT
CDR3 protein: CASGLNGSTGELFF

clone size: NA
V gene: TRBV5-8
J gene: TRBJ2-3
D gene: NA
CDR3 DNA: TGTGCCAGCAGCTTTGGTCCCACAGATACGCAGTATTTT
CDR3 protein: CASSFGPTDTQYF

clone size: NA
V gene: TRBV4-1
J gene: TRBJ1-5
D gene: TRBD1
CDR3 DNA: TGCGCCAGCAGCCAAGAGCCGGGACAGGGTACAAATCAGCCCCAGCATTTT
CDR3 protein: CASSQEPGQGTNQPQHF

clone size: NA
V gene: TRBV6-5
J gene: TRBJ1-4
D gene: NA
CDR3 DNA: TGTGCCAGCAGTTACTCACCCGGGGAGAATGAAAAACTGTTTTTT
CDR3 protein: CASSYSPGENEKLFF

clone size: NA
V gene: TRBV5-1
J gene: TRBJ2-2
D gene: NA
CDR3 DNA: TGCGCCAGCAGCTTGGTAATTGGCTTTACCGGGGAGCTGTTTTTT
CDR3 protein: CASSLVIGFTGELFF

clone size: NA
V gene: TRBV6-5
J gene: TRBJ1-1
D gene: TRBD1
CDR3 DNA: TGTGCCAGCAGTACCGGGACAGTAAACACTGAAGCTTTCTTT
CDR3 protein: CASSTGTVNTEAFF

clone size: NA
V gene: TRBV2
J gene: TRBJ1-2
D gene: TRBD1
CDR3 DNA: TGTGCCAGCCGTGAAAGGGGGCAGTTTAACTATGGCTACACCTTC
CDR3 protein: CASRERGQFNYGYTF

clone size: few
V gene: TRBV15
J gene: TRBJ2-2
D gene: NA
CDR3 DNA: TGTGCCACCACCTCAAAGACCGGCTCCGTCACCGGGGAGCTGTTTTTT
CDR3 protein: CATTSKTGSVTGELFF

clone size: NA
V gene: TRBV18
J gene: TRBJ1-5
D gene: TRBD1
CDR3 DNA: TGTGCCAGCACTCCGGGACAGAATCAGCCCCAGCATTTT
CDR3 protein: CASTPGQNQPQHF

clone size: NA
V gene: TRBV7-2
J gene: TRBJ1-2
D gene: NA
CDR3 DNA: TGTGCCAGCAGCTTAGTGATAGGGGGAGACTATGGCTACACCTTC
CDR3 protein: CASSLVIGGDYGYTF

clone size: NA
V gene: TRBV25-1
J gene: TRBJ1-1
D gene: NA
CDR3 DNA: TGTGCCAGCAGTGAATCGGAATTGGGGGACATTGAAGCTTTCTTT
CDR3 protein: CASSESELGDIEAFF

clone size: NA
V gene: TRBV5-1
J gene: TRBJ2-3
D gene: NA
CDR3 DNA: TGCGCCAGCAGCTTGGGACCGCGCGAAGATACGCAGTATTTT
CDR3 protein: CASSLGPREDTQYF

clone size: NA
V gene: TRBV3-1/TRBV3-2
J gene: TRBJ2-3
D gene: NA
CDR3 DNA: TGTGCCAGCAGCCAAGATCCCAGGTCTAGCACAGATACGCAGTATTTT
CDR3 protein: CASSQDPRSSTDTQYF

clone size: NA
V gene: TRBV18
J gene: TRBJ1-1
D gene: TRBD1
CDR3 DNA: TGTGCCAGCTCAAGGGACAGGGGGGAGAACACTGAAGCTTTCTTT
CDR3 protein: CASSRDRGENTEAFF

clone size: once
V gene: TRBV5-1
J gene: TRBJ2-6
D gene: TRBD1
CDR3 DNA: TGCGCCAGCAGCTTGGCCGGGACAGGGCCCTCTGGGGCCAACGTCCTGACTTTC
CDR3 protein: CASSLAGTGPSGANVLTF

clone size: NA
V gene: TRBV7-2
J gene: TRBJ1-5
D gene: NA
CDR3 DNA: TGTGCCAGCAGCTTAGAGTCCAGAAACAATCAGCCCCAGCATTTT
CDR3 protein: CASSLESRNNQPQHF

clone size: NA
V gene: TRBV6-4
J gene: TRBJ2-3
D gene: TRBD1
CDR3 DNA: TGTGCCAGCAGGGACAGGGGCCCCACAGATACGCAGTATTTT
CDR3 protein: CASRDRGPTDTQYF

clone size: NA
V gene: TRBV7-3
J gene: TRBJ2-1
D gene: TRBD2
CDR3 DNA: TGTGCCAGCAGCCGGGGGGGGGCCCCCTATTACAATGAGCAGTTCTTC
CDR3 protein: CASSRGGAPYYNEQFF

clone size: NA
V gene: TRBV6-6
J gene: TRBJ2-2
D gene: NA
CDR3 DNA: TGTGCCAGCAGTACCGGGACTTCGAACACCGGGGAGCTGTTTTTT
CDR3 protein: CASSTGTSNTGELFF

clone size: NA
V gene: TRBV10-1
J gene: TRBJ2-7
D gene: NA
CDR3 DNA: TGCGCCAGCAGTTTAGCCACAGGCCCCTACGAGCAGTACTTC
CDR3 protein: CASSLATGPYEQYF

clone size: NA
V gene: TRBV23-1
J gene: TRBJ2-4
D gene: NA
CDR3 DNA: TGCGCCAGCACCCCACTCTCCCAAGGGGCCAAAAACATTCAGTACTTC
CDR3 protein: CASTPLSQGAKNIQYF

clone size: NA
V gene: TRBV11-2
J gene: TRBJ1-5
D gene: NA
CDR3 DNA: TGTGCCAGCAGTTCCTCAGGGACCCAGCCCCAGCATTTT
CDR3 protein: CASSSSGTQPQHF

clone size: NA
V gene: TRBV12-5
J gene: TRBJ2-4
D gene: NA
CDR3 DNA: TGTGCTAGTGGTTTGGTAAGGGGTGCGGCCAAAAACATTCAGTACTTC
CDR3 protein: CASGLVRGAAKNIQYF

clone size: NA
V gene: TRBV16
J gene: TRBJ1-1
D gene: TRBD1
CDR3 DNA: TGTGCCAGCAGCCAATCGCCGACAGGGGTGAACACTGAAGCTTTCTTT
CDR3 protein: CASSQSPTGVNTEAFF

clone size: NA
V gene: TRBV7-3
J gene: TRBJ2-5
D gene: TRBD1
CDR3 DNA: TGTGCCAGCAGCTTATTGGGACAGGGGGAAGAGACCCAGTACTTC
CDR3 protein: CASSLLGQGEETQYF

clone size: NA
V gene: TRBV6-6
J gene: TRBJ2-2
D gene: NA
CDR3 DNA: TGTGCCAGCAGTCCAATAGAAACCACCGGGGAGCTGTTTTTT
CDR3 protein: CASSPIETTGELFF

clone size: NA
V gene: TRBV21-1
J gene: TRBJ1-6
D gene: NA
CDR3 DNA: TGTGCCAGCAGCAAGGGGGGCGCAGGGAGCTCCTATAATTCACCCCTCCACTTT
CDR3 protein: CASSKGGAGSSYNSPLHF

clone size: NA
V gene: TRBV9
J gene: TRBJ2-2
D gene: TRBD2
CDR3 DNA: TGTGCCAGCAGCGTAGAGGGACTAGCATTTTCCGGGGAGCTGTTTTTT
CDR3 protein: CASSVEGLAFSGELFF

clone size: NA
V gene: TRBV19
J gene: TRBJ1-5
D gene: TRBD1
CDR3 DNA: TGTGCCAGTACCCTACTCCTGGACAGGAGCAATCAGCCCCAGCATTTT
CDR3 protein: CASTLLLDRSNQPQHF

clone size: NA
V gene: TRBV7-9
J gene: TRBJ1-2
D gene: NA
CDR3 DNA: TGTGCCAGCAGCTTAGAGCAGGTGAACTATGGCTACACCTTC
CDR3 protein: CASSLEQVNYGYTF

clone size: NA
V gene: TRBV20-1
J gene: TRBJ1-2
D gene: NA
CDR3 DNA: TGCAGTGCTTTCGACGGAGACTACACCTTC
CDR3 protein: CSAFDGDYTF

clone size: NA
V gene: TRBV7-3
J gene: TRBJ2-3
D gene: TRBD2
CDR3 DNA: TGTGCCAGCAGCTTAAGGGTTAGCGGGGGAAACACAGATACGCAGTATTTT
CDR3 protein: CASSLRVSGGNTDTQYF

clone size: NA
V gene: TRBV3-1/TRBV3-2
J gene: TRBJ2-2
D gene: TRBD2
CDR3 DNA: TGTGCCAGCGTCCTTAAGACTAGCGGGGGGACCGGGGAGCTGTTTTTT
CDR3 protein: CASVLKTSGGTGELFF

clone size: NA
V gene: TRBV6-4
J gene: TRBJ2-2
D gene: NA
CDR3 DNA: TGTGCCAGCAGTGCCACCCAGGGCGCCGGGGAGCTGTTTTTT
CDR3 protein: CASSATQGAGELFF

clone size: NA
V gene: TRBV7-2
J gene: TRBJ1-1
D gene: NA
CDR3 DNA: TGTGCCAGCAGCTTAATGATGGTCCGGGACTCTGAAGCTTTCTTT
CDR3 protein: CASSLMMVRDSEAFF

clone size: once
V gene: TRBV7-8
J gene: TRBJ1-6
D gene: NA
CDR3 DNA: TGTGCCAGCAGCCGCACACGGGGGCAGGCAAACAATTCACCCCTCCACTTT
CDR3 protein: CASSRTRGQANNSPLHF